This section outlines one T cell receptor beta chain sequence together with its context. This clone was recorded once. Its binding antigen is unknown. Base quality data are lacking; no much larger clone is found one base away. The data were taken from a study of memory B cells and T cells in multiple sclerosis (dated by TCRdb to 2016 to 2018). At the level of the whole study: The study compared TCR beta repertoires of autoproliferating peripheral T cells with brain lesion-infiltrating T cells in multiple sclerosis patients. TCR sequencing involved a couple of multiple sclerosis patients from whom brain lesions at autopsy or brain-infiltrating cells from biopsy were available.

PBMCs were obtained by Ficoll density gradient centrifugation and kept cryopreserved until use. Trimming removed 0 bases from V and 2 bases from J; the gene matches leave 2 bases unexplained. The CDR3, from cysteine to phenylalanine, totals 17 residues. Of the read, only the CDR3 DNA is kept; its 51 bases are in frame from base 1. From the germline V gene, CDR1 is SGHRS and CDR2 is YFSETQ. The full study reports these points: Because clone-set sizes differed between compartments, counts of shared clonotypes were influenced and normalization was required.

Genomic DNA was extracted, and the immunoSEQ Platform was used to amplify TCRbeta CDR3 regions from that DNA. The immunoSEQ assay combined multiplex PCR with high-throughput sequencing and a vendor bioinformatics pipeline. The study's processing was this. Non-productive sequences and CDR3s shorter than 4 amino acids were excluded, and clonotype frequencies were recalculated for each sample. In immunoSEQ Analyzer 2.0, shared clonotypes were identified as identical CDR3 amino acid, V gene and J gene sequences. To normalize repertoire overlap, the number of shared clonotypes was divided by the product of the two clone-set sizes and multiplied by 1000 to give arbitrary units. TCRdb's version of the immuneACCESS table is confined to in-frame rearrangements and falls short of the full clone set. An unresolved V gene accounts for under half of the shortfall where checked; the remainder is of unknown origin. The V and J calls and clone size come from that table; D and trimming were worked out from the DNA. The sample table holds 15,000 or so clones, of which 69% were seen once. In total, the top ten clones hold under 2.5% of the sample.

Recombination connected TRBV5-1 to TRBJ2-1, with TRBD2 identical over 13 junction bases. The sequenced sample consisted of memory (CD45RO+) CD4+ T cells from blood. The cell subset or site label corresponds to: CD45RO+ memory T cells sorted from peripheral blood. The TCR originated in a human donor with multiple sclerosis. Here the CDR3 is given as CASSLAGLAGAYNEQFF. The DNA sequence reads TGCGCCAGCAGCTTGGCCGGACTAGCGGGGGCCTACAATGAGCAGTTCTTC.